These 6 T cell receptor beta chains share one sample of origin, sequenced in a study of control samples from healthy donors and cancer patients. The data were produced by immunoSEQ multiplex PCR, yet TCRdb's version contains in-frame clones alone and is incomplete. This table holds about 180,000 clones, roughly nine tenths found once. The sample comprised blood. These receptors all come from a man aged 25 to 40 in good health.

The gene calls are TRBV18 and TRBJ2-7, with D perhaps assigned TRBD1 or TRBD2 (5 bases each). Trimming cost V 3 bases and J 4 bases, with 10 bases left between them. Per the germline V gene, CDR1 is KGHSH and CDR2 is LQKENI. There are 13 residues in the CDR3. The CDR3 coding sequence is TGTGCCAGCTCACCCCAGGGAGAGTACGAGCAGTACTTC. Amino acids: CASSPQGEYEQYF. The full variable domain, in which reference TRBV18 and TRBJ2-7 provide the parts outside the CDR3, is NAGVMQNPRHLVRRRGQEARLRCSPMKGHSHVYWYRQLPEEGLKFMVYLQKENIIDESGMPKERFSAEFPKEGPSILRIQQVVRGDSAAYFCASSPQGEYEQYFGPGTRLTVT.

This clone appeared once. The chain combines TRBV5-4 with TRBJ1-6; D uncertain. Germline CDR1 and CDR2: SGHNT and YYREEE (reference sequence). Trimming took 5 bases from V and 10 from J, leaving 19 bases between them. CDR3 length equals 15 residues. In nucleotides, the CDR3 is TGTGCCAGCAGACCCGACGGCCTTTTAGGCTCACCCCTCCACTTT. It codes for CASRPDGLLGSPLHF.

The chain combines TRBV19 with TRBJ1-5, with no clear D. CDR1 and CDR2 from the germline V gene are LNHDA and SQIVND (reference sequence). This CDR3 has 16 residues. Trimming shortened V by 0 bases and J by 2 bases, and 11 bases separated the two germline ends. The DNA for the CDR3 is TGTGCCAGTAGTATAGAGGAGGGAAAGGGCAATCAGCCCCAGCATTTT. Translated, it gives CASSIEEGKGNQPQHF.

The CDR3 here is CASSDVLAVSYNEQFF. The CDR3 coding sequence is TGTGCCAGCAGTGACGTACTGGCGGTCTCCTACAATGAGCAGTTCTTC. The chain is built from TRBV6-2 or TRBV6-3 and TRBJ2-1; no clear D. The CDR3 runs 16 residues. Trimming cost V 5 bases and J 0 bases, with 14 bases left between them. Germline V gene sequence: CDR1 MNHEY, CDR2 SVGEGT.

The gene calls are TRBV5-5 and TRBJ1-1; TRBD1 matches at 7 bases. CDR1 is SGHKS, CDR2 YYEKEE, per germline (reference sequence). The CDR3 consists of 15 residues. V gave up 5 bases and J gave up 8 bases; unmatched junction bases: 15. DNA for the CDR3: TGTGCCAGCAGTTCTTACAACAGGGGTTACTCCGAAGCTTTCTTT. Amino acids: CASSSYNRGYSEAFF.

This clone was seen only once. This rearrangement joins TRBV5-4 to TRBJ2-5, with D perhaps matching TRBD2 (6 bases). V lost 4 bases and J lost 1, with 14 bases in between. CDR3 length: 15 amino acids. Germline assignment: CDR1 SGHNT and CDR2 YYREEE (reference sequence). The CDR3 nucleotides read TGTGCCAGCAGCCTACCCGGGACTCGCCAAGAGACCCAGTACTTC. Its translation is CASSLPGTRQETQYF.